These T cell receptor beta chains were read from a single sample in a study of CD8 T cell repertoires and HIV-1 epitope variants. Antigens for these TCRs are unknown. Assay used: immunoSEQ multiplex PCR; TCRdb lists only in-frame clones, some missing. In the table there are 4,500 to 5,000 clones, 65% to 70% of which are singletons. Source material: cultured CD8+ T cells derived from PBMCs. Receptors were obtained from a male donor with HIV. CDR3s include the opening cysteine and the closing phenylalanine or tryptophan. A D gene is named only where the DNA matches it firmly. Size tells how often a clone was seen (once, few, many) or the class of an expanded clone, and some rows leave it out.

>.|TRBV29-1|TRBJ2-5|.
CSVRSPYQETQYF
TGCAGCGTGAGGTCCCCGTACCAAGAGACCCAGTACTTC
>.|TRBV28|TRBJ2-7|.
CASRPEGGRHEQYF
TGTGCCAGCAGACCCGAGGGGGGTCGGCACGAGCAGTACTTC
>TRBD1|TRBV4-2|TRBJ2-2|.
CASSQEDSRTGNTGELFF
TGTGCCAGCAGCCAAGAAGACAGCAGGACAGGGAACACCGGGGAGCTGTTTTTT
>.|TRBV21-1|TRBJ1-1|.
CASSTDTLNTEAFF
TGTGCCAGCAGCACGGACACGTTGAACACTGAAGCTTTCTTT
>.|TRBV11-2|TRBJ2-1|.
CASSLKWEQFF
TGTGCCAGCAGCTTAAAATGGGAGCAGTTCTTC
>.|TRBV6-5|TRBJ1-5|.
CACRSGGVQPQHF
TGTGCCTGCCGTTCGGGGGGCGTACAGCCCCAGCATTTT
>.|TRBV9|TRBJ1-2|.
CASSYLANYGYTF
TGTGCCAGCAGCTACCTAGCTAACTATGGCTACACCTTC
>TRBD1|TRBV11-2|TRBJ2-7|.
CASSLGPGQGYEQYF
TGTGCCAGCAGCTTAGGACCGGGACAGGGGTACGAGCAGTACTTC
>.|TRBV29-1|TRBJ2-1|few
CSVEGNEQFF
TGCAGCGTTGAAGGCAATGAGCAGTTCTTC
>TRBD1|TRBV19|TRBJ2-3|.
CASSPGTGGVDTQYF
TGTGCCAGTAGTCCCGGGACAGGGGGCGTAGATACGCAGTATTTT
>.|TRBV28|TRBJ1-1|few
CASSAQGWLNTEAFF
TGTGCCAGCAGTGCCCAAGGATGGCTGAACACTGAAGCTTTCTTT
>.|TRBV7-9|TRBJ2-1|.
CASSHNEQFF
TGTGCCAGCAGCCACAATGAGCAGTTCTTC
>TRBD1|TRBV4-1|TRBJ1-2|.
CASSQDPQGAQSYGYTF
TGCGCCAGCAGCCAAGATCCGCAGGGGGCGCAAAGCTATGGCTACACCTTC
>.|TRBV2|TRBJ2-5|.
CASSEGRPETQYF
TGTGCCAGCAGTGAGGGGAGGCCGGAGACCCAGTACTTC
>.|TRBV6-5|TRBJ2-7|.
CASSSVGGDSYEQYF
TGTGCCAGCAGTTCGGTAGGCGGGGACTCCTACGAGCAGTACTTC
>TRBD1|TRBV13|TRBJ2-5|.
CASSLGTGGKETQYF
TGTGCCAGCAGCTTGGGGACAGGGGGCAAAGAGACCCAGTACTTC
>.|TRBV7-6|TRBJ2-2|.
CASSLGVFDSTFANTGELFF
TGTGCCAGCAGCTTAGGGGTATTTGACAGCACGTTCGCGAACACCGGGGAGCTGTTTTTT
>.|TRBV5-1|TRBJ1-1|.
CASSLVEGLNTEAFF
TGCGCCAGCAGCTTGGTGGAAGGCCTGAACACTGAAGCTTTCTTT
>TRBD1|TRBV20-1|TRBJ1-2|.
CSARTGDYAF
TGCAGTGCTAGAACAGGGGATTACGCCTTC
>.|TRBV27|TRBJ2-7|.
CASSLLAGSSYEQYF
TGTGCCAGCAGTTTATTGGCAGGGTCCTCCTACGAGCAGTACTTC
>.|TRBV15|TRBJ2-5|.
CATSRDVGGETQYF
TGTGCCACCAGCAGAGACGTAGGGGGAGAGACCCAGTACTTC
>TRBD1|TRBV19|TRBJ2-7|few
CASSRGTGPGEQYF
TGTGCCAGTAGTAGAGGGACAGGGCCTGGCGAGCAGTACTTC
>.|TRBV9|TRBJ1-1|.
CASSVGSSSTEAFF
TGTGCCAGCAGCGTAGGCAGCAGTAGCACTGAAGCTTTCTTT
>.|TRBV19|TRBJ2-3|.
CASSIKASTDTQYF
TGTGCCAGTAGTATCAAGGCTAGCACAGATACGCAGTATTTT
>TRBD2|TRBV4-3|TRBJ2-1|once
CASSQDSSGGRDEQFF
TGCGCCAGCAGCCAAGATTCTAGCGGGGGAAGGGATGAGCAGTTCTTC
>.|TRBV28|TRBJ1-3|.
CASSLVQNTGNTIYF
TGTGCCAGCAGTTTAGTCCAGAATACTGGAAACACCATATATTTT
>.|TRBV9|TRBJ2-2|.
CASSGSSGELFF
TGTGCCAGCAGCGGTAGCTCCGGGGAGCTGTTTTTT
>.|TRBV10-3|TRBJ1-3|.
CAISESRDTGNTIYF
TGTGCCATCAGTGAGTCACGGGACACTGGAAACACCATATATTTT
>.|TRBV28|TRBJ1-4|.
CASSPPPGGGEKLFF
TGTGCCAGCAGTCCCCCTCCTGGGGGCGGTGAAAAACTGTTTTTT
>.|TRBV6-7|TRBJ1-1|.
CASSYRRDKGVNTEAFF
TGTGCCAGCAGTTACCGCCGGGACAAGGGGGTGAACACTGAAGCTTTCTTT
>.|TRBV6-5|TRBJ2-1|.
CASSYDSSLNEQFF
TGTGCCAGCAGTTACGACAGTTCCCTCAATGAGCAGTTCTTC
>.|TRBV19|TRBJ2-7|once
CASSYSSSYEQYF
TGTGCCAGTAGTTACTCAAGCTCCTACGAGCAGTACTTC
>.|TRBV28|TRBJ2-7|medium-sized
CASSESIGQAYEQYF
TGTGCCAGCAGCGAATCAATAGGACAAGCCTACGAGCAGTACTTC
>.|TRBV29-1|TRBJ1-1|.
CSVEDGQTKNTEAFF
TGCAGCGTTGAAGATGGGCAGACAAAAAACACTGAAGCTTTCTTT
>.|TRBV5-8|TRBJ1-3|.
CASSFGRDPGNTIYF
TGTGCCAGCAGCTTCGGACGGGACCCTGGAAACACCATATATTTT
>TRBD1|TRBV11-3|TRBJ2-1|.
CASSSGTGLYNEQFF
TGTGCCAGCAGCTCCGGGACAGGGCTATACAATGAGCAGTTCTTC
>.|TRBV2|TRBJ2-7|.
CASKGPRAGEQYF
TGTGCCAGCAAGGGTCCAAGGGCGGGCGAGCAGTACTTC
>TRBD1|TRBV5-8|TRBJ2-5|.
CASSLGAGGRETQYF
TGTGCCAGCAGCTTGGGGGCAGGGGGCCGAGAGACCCAGTACTTC
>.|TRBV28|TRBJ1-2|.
CASTLSAGGYTF
TGTGCCAGCACCCTTTCAGCAGGAGGCTACACCTTC
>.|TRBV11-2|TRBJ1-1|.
CASSLDSGRGTEAFF
TGTGCCAGCAGCTTAGACTCGGGAAGAGGGACTGAAGCTTTCTTT
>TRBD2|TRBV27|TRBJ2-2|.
CASSDKAGGTGELFF
TGTGCCAGCAGCGACAAAGCGGGGGGAACCGGGGAGCTGTTTTTT
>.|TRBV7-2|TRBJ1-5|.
CASSLTQGRDQPQHF
TGTGCCAGCAGCTTAACACAGGGAAGAGATCAGCCCCAGCATTTT
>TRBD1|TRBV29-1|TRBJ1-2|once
CSVVGQGATNYGYTF
TGCAGCGTGGTGGGACAGGGGGCAACTAACTATGGCTACACCTTC
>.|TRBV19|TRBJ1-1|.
CASSRALGKDTEAFF
TGTGCCAGTAGTCGGGCCCTAGGGAAGGACACTGAAGCTTTCTTT
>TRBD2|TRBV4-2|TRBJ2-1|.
CASSQESGGVGEQFF
TGTGCCAGCAGCCAAGAAAGTGGGGGGGTAGGGGAGCAGTTCTTC
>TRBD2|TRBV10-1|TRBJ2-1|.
CASSDGAGGDYNEQFF
TGCGCCAGCAGTGATGGAGCGGGAGGGGACTACAATGAGCAGTTCTTC
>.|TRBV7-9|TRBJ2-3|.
CASSPPPVDTQYF
TGTGCCAGCAGCCCCCCCCCAGTAGATACGCAGTATTTT
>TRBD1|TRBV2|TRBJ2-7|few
CASSAGQDSYEQYF
TGTGCCAGCAGTGCGGGACAGGACTCCTACGAGCAGTACTTC
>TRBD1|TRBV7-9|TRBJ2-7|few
CASSSTLRGQGIYEQYF
TGTGCCAGCAGCTCGACCCTGAGAGGACAGGGTATCTACGAGCAGTACTTC